Given below is one T cell receptor (beta chain) in context. Sequencing was performed with immunoSEQ multiplex PCR; in TCRdb, only in-frame clones are kept and a portion is missing. Here the sample spans approximately 25,000 clones, approximately 89% being singletons. The data stem from a study of monozygotic twins with cystic fibrosis. This CDR3 is built from 14 residues. CDR1 and CDR2 from the germline V gene are GTSNPN and SVGIG (reference sequence). Trimming shortened V by 3 bases and J by 0 bases, and 11 bases separated the two germline ends. The receptor was isolated from a girl aged 2-10 years with cystic fibrosis. The rearrangement links TRBV30 to TRBJ1-2; D is perhaps TRBD1 (5 bases). The material sequenced was blood. CDR3 protein: CAWRGDGSNYGYTF. CDR3 sequence (DNA): TGTGCCTGGAGGGGGGACGGTTCTAACTATGGCTACACCTTC.